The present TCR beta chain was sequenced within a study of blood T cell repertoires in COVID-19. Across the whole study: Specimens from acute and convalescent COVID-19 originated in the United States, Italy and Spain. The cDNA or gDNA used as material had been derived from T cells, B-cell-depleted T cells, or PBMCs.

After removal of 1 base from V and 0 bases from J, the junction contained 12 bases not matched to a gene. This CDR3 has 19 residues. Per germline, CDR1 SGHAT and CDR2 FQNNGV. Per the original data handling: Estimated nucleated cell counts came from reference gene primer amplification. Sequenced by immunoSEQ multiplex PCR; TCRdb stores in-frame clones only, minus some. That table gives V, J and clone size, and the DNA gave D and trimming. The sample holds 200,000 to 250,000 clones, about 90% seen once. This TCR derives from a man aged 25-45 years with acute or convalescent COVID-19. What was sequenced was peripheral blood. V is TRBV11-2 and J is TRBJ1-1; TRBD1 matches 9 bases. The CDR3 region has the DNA TGTGCCAGCAGCTTAGTGCGTCAATGGACAGGGGTTCTGAACACTGAAGCTTTCTTT. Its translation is CASSLVRQWTGVLNTEAFF.